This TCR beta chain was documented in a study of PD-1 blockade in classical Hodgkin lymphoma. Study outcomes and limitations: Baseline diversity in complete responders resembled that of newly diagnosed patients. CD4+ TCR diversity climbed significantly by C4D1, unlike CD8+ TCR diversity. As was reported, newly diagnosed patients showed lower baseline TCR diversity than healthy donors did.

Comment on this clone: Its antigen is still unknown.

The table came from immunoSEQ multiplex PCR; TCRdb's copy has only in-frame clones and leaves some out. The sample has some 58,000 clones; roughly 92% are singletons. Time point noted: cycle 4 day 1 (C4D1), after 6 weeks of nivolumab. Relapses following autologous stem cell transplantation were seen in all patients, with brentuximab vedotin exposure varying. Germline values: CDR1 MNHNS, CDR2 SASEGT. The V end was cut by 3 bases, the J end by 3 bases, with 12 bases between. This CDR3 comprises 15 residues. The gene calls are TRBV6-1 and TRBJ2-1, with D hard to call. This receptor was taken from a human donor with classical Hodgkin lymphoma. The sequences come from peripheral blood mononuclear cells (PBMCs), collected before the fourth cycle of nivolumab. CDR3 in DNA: TGTGCCAGCAGTGACGACGCCCGCTTCTACAATGAGCAGTTCTTC. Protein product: CASSDDARFYNEQFF.